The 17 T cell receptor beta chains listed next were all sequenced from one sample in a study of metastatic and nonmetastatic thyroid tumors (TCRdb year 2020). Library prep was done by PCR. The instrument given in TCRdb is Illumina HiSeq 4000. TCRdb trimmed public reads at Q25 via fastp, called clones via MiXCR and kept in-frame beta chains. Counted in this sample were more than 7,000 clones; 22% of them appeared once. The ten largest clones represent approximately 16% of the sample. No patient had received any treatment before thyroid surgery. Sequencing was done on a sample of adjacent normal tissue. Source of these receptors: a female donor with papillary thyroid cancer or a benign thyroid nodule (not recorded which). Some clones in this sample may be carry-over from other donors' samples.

In DNA, the CDR3 is TGTGCCAGCAGTAGCGCGGGGGAGGAAGGGGCGGGGGAGACCCAGTACTTC. It specifies CASSSAGEEGAGETQYF. The V gene is TRBV28, the J gene TRBJ2-5; TRBD2 matches 7 bases. With V trimmed by 5 bases and J by 5 bases, 17 bases remained unmatched. CDR1 is MDHEN, CDR2 SYDVKM, per germline. CDR3 size: 17 residues.

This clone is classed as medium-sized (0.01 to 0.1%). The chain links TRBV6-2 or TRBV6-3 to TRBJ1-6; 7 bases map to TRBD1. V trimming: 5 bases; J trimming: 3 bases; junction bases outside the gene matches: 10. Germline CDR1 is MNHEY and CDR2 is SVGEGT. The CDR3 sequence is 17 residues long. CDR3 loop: CASSGRQGSNYNSPLHF. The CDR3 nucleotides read TGTGCCAGCAGTGGGAGACAGGGATCCAACTATAATTCACCCCTCCACTTT.

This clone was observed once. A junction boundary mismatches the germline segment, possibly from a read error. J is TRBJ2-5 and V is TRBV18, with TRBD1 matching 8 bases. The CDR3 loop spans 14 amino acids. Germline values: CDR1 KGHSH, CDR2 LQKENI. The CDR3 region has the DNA TGTGCCACCTCACCAGGGACAGGCACAGAGACCCAGTACTTC. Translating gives CATSPGTGTETQYF. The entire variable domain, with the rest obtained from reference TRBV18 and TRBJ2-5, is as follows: NAGVMQNPRHLVRRRGQEARLRCSPMKGHSHVYWYRQLPEEGLKFMVYLQKENIIDESGMPKERFSAEFPKEGPSILRIQQVVRGDSAAYFCATSPGTGTETQYFGPGTRLLVL.

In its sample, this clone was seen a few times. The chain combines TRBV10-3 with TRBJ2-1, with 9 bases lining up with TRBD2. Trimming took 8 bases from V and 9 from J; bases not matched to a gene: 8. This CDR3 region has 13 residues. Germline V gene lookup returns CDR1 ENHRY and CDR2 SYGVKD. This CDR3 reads CAISAGGLVEQFF. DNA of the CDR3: TGTGCCATCTCCGCGGGAGGGTTGGTTGAGCAGTTCTTC.

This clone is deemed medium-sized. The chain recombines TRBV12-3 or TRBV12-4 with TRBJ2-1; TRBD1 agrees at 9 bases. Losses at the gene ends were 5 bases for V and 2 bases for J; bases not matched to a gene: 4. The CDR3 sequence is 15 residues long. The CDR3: CASSPGQGPYNEQFF. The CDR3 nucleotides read TGTGCCAGCAGTCCGGGACAGGGTCCCTACAATGAGCAGTTCTTC.

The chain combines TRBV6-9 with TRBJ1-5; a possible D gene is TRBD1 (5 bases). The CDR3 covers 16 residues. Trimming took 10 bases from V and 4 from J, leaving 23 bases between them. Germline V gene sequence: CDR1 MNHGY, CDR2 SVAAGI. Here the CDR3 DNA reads TGTGCCACCAGAATGGGGGGTATCTATAGTAATCAGCCCCAGCATTTT. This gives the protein CATRMGGIYSNQPQHF.

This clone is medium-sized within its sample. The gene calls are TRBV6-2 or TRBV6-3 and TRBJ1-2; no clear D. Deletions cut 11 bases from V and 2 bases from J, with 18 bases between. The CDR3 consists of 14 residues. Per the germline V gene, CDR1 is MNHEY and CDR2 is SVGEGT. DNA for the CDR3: TGTGCCTCAACTGAGCCTGGACGGAACTATGGCTACACCTTC. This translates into CASTEPGRNYGYTF.

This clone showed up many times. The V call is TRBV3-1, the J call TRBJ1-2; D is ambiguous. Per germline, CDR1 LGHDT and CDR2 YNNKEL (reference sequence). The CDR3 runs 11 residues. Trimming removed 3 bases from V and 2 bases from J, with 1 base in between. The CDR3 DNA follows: TGTGCCAGCAGCCAGAACTATGGCTACACCTTC. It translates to CASSQNYGYTF. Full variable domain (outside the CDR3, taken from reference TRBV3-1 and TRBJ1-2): DTAVSQTPKYLVTQMGNDKSIKCEQNLGHDTMYWYKQDSKKFLKIMFSYNNKELIINETVPNRFSPKSPDKAHLNLHINSLELGDSAVYFCASSQNYGYTFGSGTRLTVV.

CDR3 region: CASCPGTTINEQFF. In DNA, the CDR3 is TGTGCCAGCTGTCCCGGGACAACGATCAATGAGCAGTTCTTC. V is TRBV27 and J is TRBJ2-1; D is possibly TRBD1 (6 bases). Germline V gene data show CDR1 as MNHEY and CDR2 as SMNVEV (reference sequence). Trimming stripped 8 bases from V and 6 bases from J, with 17 bases between. CDR3 size: 14 residues.

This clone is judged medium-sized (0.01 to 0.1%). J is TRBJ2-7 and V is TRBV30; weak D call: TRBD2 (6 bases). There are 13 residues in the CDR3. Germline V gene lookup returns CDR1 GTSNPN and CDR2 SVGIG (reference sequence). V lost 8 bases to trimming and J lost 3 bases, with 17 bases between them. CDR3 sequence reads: CARLFLRDYEQYF. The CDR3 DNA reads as TGTGCCCGCCTTTTTTTGCGGGACTACGAGCAGTACTTC.

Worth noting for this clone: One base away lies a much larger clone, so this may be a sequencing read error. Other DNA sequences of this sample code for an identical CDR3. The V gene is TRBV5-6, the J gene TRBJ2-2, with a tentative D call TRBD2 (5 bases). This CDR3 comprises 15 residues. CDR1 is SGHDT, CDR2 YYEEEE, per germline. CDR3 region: CASSLEPILTGELFF. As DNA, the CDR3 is TGTGCCAGCAGCTTGGAGCCTATATTGACCGGGGAGCTGTTCTTT.

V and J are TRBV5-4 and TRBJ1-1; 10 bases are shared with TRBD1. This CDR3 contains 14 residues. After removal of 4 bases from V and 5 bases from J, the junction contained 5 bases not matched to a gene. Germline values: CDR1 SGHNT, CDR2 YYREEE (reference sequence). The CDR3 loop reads CASSIDRGLTEAFF. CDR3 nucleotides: TGTGCCAGCAGCATAGACAGGGGGCTAACTGAAGCTTTCTTT.

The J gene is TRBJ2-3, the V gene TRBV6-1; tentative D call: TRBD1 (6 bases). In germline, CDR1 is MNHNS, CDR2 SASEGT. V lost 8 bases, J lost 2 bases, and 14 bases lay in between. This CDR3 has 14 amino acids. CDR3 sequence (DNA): TGTGCCAGCGGCTCTAAGGGGGTCACAGATACGCAGTATTTT. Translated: CASGSKGVTDTQYF.

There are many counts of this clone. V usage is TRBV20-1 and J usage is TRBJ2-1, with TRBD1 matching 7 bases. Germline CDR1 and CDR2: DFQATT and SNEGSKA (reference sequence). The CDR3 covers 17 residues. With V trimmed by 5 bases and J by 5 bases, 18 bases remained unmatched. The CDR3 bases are TGCAGTGCTCCCGGATCATCAAAGGGGGCGCCTCACAATGAGCAGTTCTTC. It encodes CSAPGSSKGAPHNEQFF.

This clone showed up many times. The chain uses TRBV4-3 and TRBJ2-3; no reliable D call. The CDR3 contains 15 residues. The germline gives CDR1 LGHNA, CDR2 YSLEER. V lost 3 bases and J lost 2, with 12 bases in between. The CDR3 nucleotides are TGCGCCAGCAGCCACCGGTATGGCGCCACAGATACGCAGTATTTT. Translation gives CASSHRYGATDTQYF.

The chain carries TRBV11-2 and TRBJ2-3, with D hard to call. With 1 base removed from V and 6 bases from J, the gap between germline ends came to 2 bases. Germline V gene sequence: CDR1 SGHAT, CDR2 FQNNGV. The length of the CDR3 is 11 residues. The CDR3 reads CASSLADTQYF. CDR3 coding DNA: TGTGCCAGCAGCTTAGCTGATACGCAGTATTTT. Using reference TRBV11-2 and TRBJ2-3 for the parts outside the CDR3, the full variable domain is EAGVAQSPRYKIIEKRQSVAFWCNPISGHATLYWYQQILGQGPKLLIQFQNNGVVDDSQLPKDRFSAERLKGVDSTLKIQPAKLEDSAVYLCASSLADTQYFGPGTRLTVL.

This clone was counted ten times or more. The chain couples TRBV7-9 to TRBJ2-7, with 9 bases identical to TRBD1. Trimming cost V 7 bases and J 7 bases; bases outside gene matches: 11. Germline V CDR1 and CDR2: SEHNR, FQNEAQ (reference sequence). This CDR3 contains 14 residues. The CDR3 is CASTMETGGGEQYF. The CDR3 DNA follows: TGTGCCAGCACCATGGAGACAGGGGGGGGTGAGCAGTACTTC.